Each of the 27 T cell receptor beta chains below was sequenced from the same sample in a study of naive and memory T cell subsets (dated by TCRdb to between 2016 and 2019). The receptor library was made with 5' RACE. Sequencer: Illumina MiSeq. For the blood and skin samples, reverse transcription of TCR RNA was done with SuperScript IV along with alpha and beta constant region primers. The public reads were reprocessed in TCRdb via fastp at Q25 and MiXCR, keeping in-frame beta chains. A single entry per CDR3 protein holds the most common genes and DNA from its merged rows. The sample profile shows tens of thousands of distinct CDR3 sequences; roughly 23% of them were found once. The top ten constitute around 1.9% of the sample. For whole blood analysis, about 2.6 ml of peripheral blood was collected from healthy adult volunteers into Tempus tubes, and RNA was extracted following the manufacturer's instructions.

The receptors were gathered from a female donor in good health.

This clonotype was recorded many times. This CDR3 reads CSARTALAKNIQYF. CDR3 DNA sequence: TGCAGCGCTCGGACAGCCTTAGCCAAAAACATTCAGTACTTC. The J gene is TRBJ2-4, the V gene TRBV29-1; possibly TRBD1 for D (6 bases). The CDR3 runs to 14 residues. Germline V gene lookup returns CDR1 SQVTM and CDR2 ANQGSEA. The V gene lost 7 bases and the J gene lost 0 bases, with 13 bases spanning the gap.

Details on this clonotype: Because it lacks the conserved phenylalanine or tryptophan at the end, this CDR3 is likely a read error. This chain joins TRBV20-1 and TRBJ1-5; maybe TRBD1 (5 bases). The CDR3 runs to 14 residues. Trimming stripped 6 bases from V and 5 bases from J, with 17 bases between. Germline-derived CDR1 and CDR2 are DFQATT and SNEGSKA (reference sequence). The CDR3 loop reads CSARESTVDQPQHL. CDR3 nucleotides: TGCAGTGCCAGGGAAAGTACGGTGGATCAGCCCCAGCATTTA.

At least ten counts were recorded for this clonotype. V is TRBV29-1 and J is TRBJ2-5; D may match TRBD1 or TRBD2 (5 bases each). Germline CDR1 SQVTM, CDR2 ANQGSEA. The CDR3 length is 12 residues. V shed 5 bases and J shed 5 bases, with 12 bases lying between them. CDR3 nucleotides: TGCAGCGTTCGAGGGGCCGGGGAGACCCAGTACTTC. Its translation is CSVRGAGETQYF.

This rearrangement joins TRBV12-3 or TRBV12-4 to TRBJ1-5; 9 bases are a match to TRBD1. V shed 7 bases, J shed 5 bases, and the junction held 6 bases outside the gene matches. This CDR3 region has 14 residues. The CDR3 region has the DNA TGTGCCAGCACCCGGACAGGGGATTATCAGCCCCAGCATTTT. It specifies CASTRTGDYQPQHF.

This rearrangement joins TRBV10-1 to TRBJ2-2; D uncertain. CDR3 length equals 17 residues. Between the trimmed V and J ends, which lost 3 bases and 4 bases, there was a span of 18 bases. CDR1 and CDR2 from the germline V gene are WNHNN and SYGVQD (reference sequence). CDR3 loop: CASSDTGDPGSTGELFF. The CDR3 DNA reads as TGCGCCAGCAGTGATACCGGCGATCCAGGAAGCACCGGGGAGCTGTTTTTT.

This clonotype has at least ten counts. In nucleotides, the CDR3 is TGCAGCGTTGAAGACCCTACGGGCTACTCCTACGAGCAGTACTTC. It translates to CSVEDPTGYSYEQYF. The chain employs TRBV29-1 and TRBJ2-7; D unclear. Germline V lookup: CDR1 SQVTM, CDR2 ANQGSEA. The CDR3 totals 15 residues. V lost 0 bases and J 0 bases, leaving 12 bases between the germline ends.

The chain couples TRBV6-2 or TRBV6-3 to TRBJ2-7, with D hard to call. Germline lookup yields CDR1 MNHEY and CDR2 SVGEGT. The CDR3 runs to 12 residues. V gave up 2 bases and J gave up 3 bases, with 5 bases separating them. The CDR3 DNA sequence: TGTGCCAGCAGTTACCTGGACTACGAGCAGTACTTC. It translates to CASSYLDYEQYF.

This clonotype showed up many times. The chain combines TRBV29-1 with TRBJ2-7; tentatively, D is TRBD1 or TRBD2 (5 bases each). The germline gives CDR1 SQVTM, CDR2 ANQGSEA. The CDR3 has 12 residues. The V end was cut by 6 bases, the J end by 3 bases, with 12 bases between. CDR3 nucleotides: TGCAGCGTGACGGGACGGTTCTACGAGCAGTACTTC. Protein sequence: CSVTGRFYEQYF.

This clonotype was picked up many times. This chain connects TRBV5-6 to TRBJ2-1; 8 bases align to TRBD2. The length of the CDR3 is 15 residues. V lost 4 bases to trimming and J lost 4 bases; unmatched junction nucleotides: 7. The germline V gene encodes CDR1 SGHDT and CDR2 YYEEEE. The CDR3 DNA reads TGTGCCAGCAGCATATCTAGCGGGTTTTACAATGAGCAGTTCTTC. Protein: CASSISSGFYNEQFF.

Here the CDR3 DNA reads TGTGCCATCAGTGTCCAGTCTGGGGCCAACGTCCTGACTTTC. It yields the protein CAISVQSGANVLTF. The chain has TRBV10-3 and TRBJ2-6; D gene ambiguous. This CDR3 comprises 14 residues. The V end lost 4 bases, the J end lost 1 base, and 5 bases lay between the germline ends. Germline values: CDR1 ENHRY, CDR2 SYGVKD.

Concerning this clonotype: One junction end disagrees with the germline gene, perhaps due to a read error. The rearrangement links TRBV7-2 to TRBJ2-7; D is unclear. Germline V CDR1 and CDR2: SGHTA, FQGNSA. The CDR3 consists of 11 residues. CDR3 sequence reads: CVSSSAYEQYF. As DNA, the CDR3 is TGTGTCAGCAGCTCGGCCTACGAGCAGTACTTC.

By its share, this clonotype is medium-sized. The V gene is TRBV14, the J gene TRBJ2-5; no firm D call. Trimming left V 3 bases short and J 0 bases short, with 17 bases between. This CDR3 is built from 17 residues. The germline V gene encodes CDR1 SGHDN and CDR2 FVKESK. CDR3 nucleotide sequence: TGTGCCAGCAGCCATCAAAGGAGACGAAGGAACCAAGAGACCCAGTACTTC. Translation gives CASSHQRRRRNQETQYF. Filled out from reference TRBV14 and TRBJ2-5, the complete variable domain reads EAGVTQFPSHSVIEKGQTVTLRCDPISGHDNLYWYRRVMGKEIKFLLHFVKESKQDESGMPNNRFLAERTGGTYSTLKVQPAELEDSGVYFCASSHQRRRRNQETQYFGPGTRLLVL.

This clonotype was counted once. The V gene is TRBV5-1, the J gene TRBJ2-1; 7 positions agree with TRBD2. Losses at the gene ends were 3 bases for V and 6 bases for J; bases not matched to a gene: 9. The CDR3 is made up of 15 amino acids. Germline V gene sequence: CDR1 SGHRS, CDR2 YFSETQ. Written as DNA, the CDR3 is TGCGCCAGCAGCTCTACCACAACTAGCGTCAATGAGCAGTTCTTC. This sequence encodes CASSSTTTSVNEQFF.

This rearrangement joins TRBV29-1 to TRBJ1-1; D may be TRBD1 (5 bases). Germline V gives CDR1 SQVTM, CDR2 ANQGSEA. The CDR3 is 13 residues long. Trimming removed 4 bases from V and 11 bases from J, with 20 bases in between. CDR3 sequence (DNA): TGCAGCGTTGCCAGACAGCTGGGAGGTACGGCTTTCTTT. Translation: CSVARQLGGTAFF. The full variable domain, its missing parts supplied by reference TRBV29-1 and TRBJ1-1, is SAVISQKPSRDICQRGTSLTIQCQVDSQVTMMFWYRQQPGQSLTLIATANQGSEATYESGFVIDKFPISRPNLTFSTLTVSNMSPEDSSIYLCSVARQLGGTAFFGQGTRLTVV.

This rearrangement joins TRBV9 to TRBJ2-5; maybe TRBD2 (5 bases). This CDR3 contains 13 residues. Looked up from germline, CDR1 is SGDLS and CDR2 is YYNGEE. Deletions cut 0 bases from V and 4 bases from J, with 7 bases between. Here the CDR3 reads CASSVVDSETQYF. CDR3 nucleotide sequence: TGTGCCAGCAGCGTAGTGGACTCAGAGACCCAGTACTTC.

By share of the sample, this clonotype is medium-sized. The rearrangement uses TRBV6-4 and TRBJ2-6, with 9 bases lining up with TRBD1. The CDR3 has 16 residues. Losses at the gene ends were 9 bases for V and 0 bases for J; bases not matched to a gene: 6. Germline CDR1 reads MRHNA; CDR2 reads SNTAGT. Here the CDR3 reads CASSTGGNSGANVLTF. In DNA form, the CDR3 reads TGTGCCAGTTCGACAGGGGGAAACTCTGGGGCCAACGTCCTGACTTTC.

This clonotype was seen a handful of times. The CDR3 loop is CASTNAGSPEAFF. CDR3 DNA sequence: TGTGCCAGCACAAACGCAGGGAGTCCTGAAGCTTTCTTT. V is TRBV6-5 and J is TRBJ1-1; D is perhaps TRBD1 (5 bases). The CDR3 spans 13 residues. V lost 7 bases, J lost 6 bases, and 15 bases lay in between. Germline V CDR1 and CDR2: MNHEY, SVGAGI.

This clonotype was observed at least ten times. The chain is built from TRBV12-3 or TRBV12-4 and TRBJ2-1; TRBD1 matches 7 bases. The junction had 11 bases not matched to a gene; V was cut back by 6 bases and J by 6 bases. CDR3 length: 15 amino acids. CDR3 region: CASSPRGLGFNEQFF. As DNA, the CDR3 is TGTGCCAGCAGCCCTAGGGGGCTTGGATTCAATGAGCAGTTCTTC.

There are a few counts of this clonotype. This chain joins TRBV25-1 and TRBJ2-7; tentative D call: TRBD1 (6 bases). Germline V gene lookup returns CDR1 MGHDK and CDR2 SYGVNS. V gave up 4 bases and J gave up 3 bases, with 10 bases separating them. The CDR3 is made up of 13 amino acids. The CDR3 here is CASSGTGHYEQYF. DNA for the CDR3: TGTGCCAGCAGTGGAACAGGGCACTACGAGCAGTACTTC.

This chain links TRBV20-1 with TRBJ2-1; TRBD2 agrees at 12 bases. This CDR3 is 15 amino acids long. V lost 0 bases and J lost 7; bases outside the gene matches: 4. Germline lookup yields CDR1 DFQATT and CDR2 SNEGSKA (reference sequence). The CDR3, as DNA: TGCAGTGCTAGAGATCTGGGGACTAGCGGGAATGAGCAGTTCTTC. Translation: CSARDLGTSGNEQFF.

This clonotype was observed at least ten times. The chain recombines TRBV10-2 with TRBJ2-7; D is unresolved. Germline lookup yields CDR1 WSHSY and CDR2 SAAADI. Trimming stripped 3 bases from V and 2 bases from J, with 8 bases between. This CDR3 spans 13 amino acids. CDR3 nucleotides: TGCGCCAGCAGTGATAGGGTGCCCTACGAGCAGTACTTC. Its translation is CASSDRVPYEQYF.

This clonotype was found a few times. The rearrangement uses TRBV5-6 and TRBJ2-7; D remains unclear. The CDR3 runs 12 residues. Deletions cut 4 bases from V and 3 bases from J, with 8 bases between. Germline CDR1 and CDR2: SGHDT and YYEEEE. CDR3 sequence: CASSRKDYEQYF. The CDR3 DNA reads TGTGCCAGCAGCCGGAAGGACTACGAGCAGTACTTC.

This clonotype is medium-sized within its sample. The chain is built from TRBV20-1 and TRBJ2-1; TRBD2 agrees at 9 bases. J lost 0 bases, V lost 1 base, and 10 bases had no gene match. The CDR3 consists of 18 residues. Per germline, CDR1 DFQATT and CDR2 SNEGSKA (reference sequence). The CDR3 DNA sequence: TGCAGTGCTAGAGGGAAGCGGGGGGCCGAGAGCTCCTACAATGAGCAGTTCTTC. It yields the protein CSARGKRGAESSYNEQFF.

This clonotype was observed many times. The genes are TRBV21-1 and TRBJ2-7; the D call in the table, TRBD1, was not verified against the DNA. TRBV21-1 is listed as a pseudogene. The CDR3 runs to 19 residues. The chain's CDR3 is CASSTNGGTGSSSSYEQYF. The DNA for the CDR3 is TGTGCCAGCAGCACAAACGGAGGGACAGGGAGTTCCAGCTCCTACGAGCAGTACTTC.

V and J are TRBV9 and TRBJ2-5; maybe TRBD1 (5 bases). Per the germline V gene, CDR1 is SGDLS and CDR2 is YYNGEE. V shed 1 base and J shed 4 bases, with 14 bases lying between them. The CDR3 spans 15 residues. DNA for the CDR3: TGTGCCAGCAGCGTACCAAGGGGTGGAGTAGAGACCCAGTACTTC. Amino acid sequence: CASSVPRGGVETQYF.

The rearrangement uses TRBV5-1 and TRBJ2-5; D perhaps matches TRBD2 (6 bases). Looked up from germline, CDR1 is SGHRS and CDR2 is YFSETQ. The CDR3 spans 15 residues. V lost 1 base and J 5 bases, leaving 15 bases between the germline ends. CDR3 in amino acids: CASSLNTGGQETQYF. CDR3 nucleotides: TGCGCCAGCAGCTTGAATACAGGAGGGCAGGAGACCCAGTACTTC.

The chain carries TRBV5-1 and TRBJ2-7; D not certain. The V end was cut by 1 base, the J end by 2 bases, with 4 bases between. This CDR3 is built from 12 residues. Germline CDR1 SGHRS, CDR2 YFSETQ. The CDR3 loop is CASSLSPYEQYF. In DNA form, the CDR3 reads TGCGCCAGCAGCTTGAGTCCCTACGAGCAGTACTTC.